The T cell receptor beta chain described here comes from a study of OX40 agonist ivuxolimab in advanced cancers. Study-level background: At 0.01 to 10 mg/kg, ivuxolimab was administered intravenously to patients every 2 weeks. Partial responses occurred in three patients (one hepatocellular carcinoma, two cutaneous melanoma). Dose-escalation patients' cancers were hepatocellular carcinoma, melanoma, renal cell or head and neck cancer.

Germline V lookup: CDR1 ENHRY, CDR2 SYGVKD. The CDR3 is 14 amino acids. The V and J ends lost 6 bases and 3 bases, in that order; junction bases with no gene match: 2. Only in-frame clones appear in the TCRdb table, and some are missing; sequencing was by immunoSEQ multiplex PCR. The table shows some 60,000 clones, with roughly 90% occurring only once. This clone was observed a handful of times. The starting material was CD4+ or CD8+ T cells sorted from blood, obtained in a trial of the OX40 agonist ivuxolimab. The chain uses TRBV10-3 and TRBJ1-6, with 7 bases aligning to TRBD1. The sequence derives from an adult with an advanced solid tumor such as melanoma, head and neck, liver or kidney cancer. The CDR3 loop is CAIRGTVYNSPLHF. Here the CDR3 DNA reads TGTGCCATCAGGGGGACAGTCTATAATTCACCCCTCCACTTT.